Here is one T cell receptor beta chain with its context. There is no known antigen for this receptor. No base quality information exists; no much larger clone differs at one position. The CDR3 contains 15 residues, cysteine and phenylalanine counted. Only CDR3 DNA is held: 45 bases, read in frame from base 1. Trimming removed 4 bases from V and 7 bases from J, leaving 15 bases between the germline ends. Based on the germline V gene (reference sequence), the CDR1 and CDR2 sequences are SGHNT and YYREEE. This entry belongs to a study of blood T cell repertoires in COVID-19 (TCRdb year 2020). Study-wide context: Collaborator samples came from the United States, Italy and Spain and covered acute and convalescent phases of COVID-19. The prospective study material was composed of cDNA or gDNA derived from T cells, B-cell-depleted T cells, or PBMCs. Deeply sampled blood TCRbeta repertoires from subjects exposed to, actively infected with, or recovered from COVID-19 were included in the dataset. The repertoires were released in a freely available public database intended as a resource for research on the immune response to SARS-CoV-2. Samples came from the ongoing ImmuneRACE study (first 160 participants) plus 1,254 subjects from 6 global collaborators. Nearly every sample came with metadata listing a de-identified subject ID, COVID-19 status, age in years and sex. Where available, HLA class I and class II types were taken from metadata supplied by the sample provider and were not determined by assay-based typing. Broader findings and caveats from the paper: How much clinical and demographic metadata was included differed by source and by participant, and the metadata was provided uncurated.

Whole blood was collected in K2EDTA tubes by collaborating institutions according to the institutions' own protocols. For TCRbeta analysis, collaborators shipped samples as frozen whole blood, isolated PBMCs, or DNA extracted from either of those sample types. TCRbeta CDR3 regions were amplified from genomic DNA using the immunoSEQ Assay, a bias-controlled multiplex PCR. The authors' analysis ran thus. Nucleated cell counts per sample were estimated from amplification of reference gene primers within the assay. To quantify the absolute abundance of each unique TCRbeta CDR3 rearrangement, sequence reads were collapsed and filtered. For each sample, productive Simpson clonality was calculated as the square root of Simpson's diversity index across productive rearrangements. Imported from immuneACCESS, the table was reduced by TCRdb to in-frame sequences with V and J called. These copies leave out some clones; in studies compared against another copy, an unresolved V gene accounts for under half, and the cause of the remainder is not known. V, J and clone size were drawn from that table, and D and trimming were deduced from the DNA. Recorded for this sample are about 250,000 clones; approximately 88% of them occurred a single time. The top ten clonotypes cover around 26% of the sample.

The TCR sequence derives from a man aged 35-49 years with acute or convalescent COVID-19. This chain joins TRBV5-4 to TRBJ1-6, with the D gene uncertain. Sequenced input: peripheral blood. The base sequence is TGTGCCAGCAGCCGATCACAGACCAGCAATTCACCCCTCCACTTT. Translated, it reads CASSRSQTSNSPLHF.